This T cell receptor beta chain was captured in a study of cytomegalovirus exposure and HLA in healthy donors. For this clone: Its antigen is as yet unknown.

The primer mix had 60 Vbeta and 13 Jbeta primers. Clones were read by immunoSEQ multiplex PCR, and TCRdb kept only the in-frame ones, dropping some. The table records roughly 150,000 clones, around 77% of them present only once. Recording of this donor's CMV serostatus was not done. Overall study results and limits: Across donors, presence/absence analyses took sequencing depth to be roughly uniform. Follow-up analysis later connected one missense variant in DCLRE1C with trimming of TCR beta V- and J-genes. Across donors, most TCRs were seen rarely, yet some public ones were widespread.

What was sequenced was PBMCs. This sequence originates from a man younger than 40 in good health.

The CDR3 region has the DNA TGCGCCACCGAGCGGGAGACGGGGCGCACAGATACGCAGTATTTT. It yields the protein CATERETGRTDTQYF. J is TRBJ2-3 and V is TRBV4-1; the match to TRBD2 covers 8 bases. The CDR3 contains 15 residues. Germline assignment: CDR1 MGHRA and CDR2 YSYEKL. The V gene end was trimmed by 10 bases and the J gene end by 1 base; junction bases not matched to a gene: 10.